The 19 T cell receptor beta chains listed next were all sequenced from one sample in a study of T cell responses to AZD1222 COVID-19 vaccine. The assay was immunoSEQ multiplex PCR, and TCRdb's table has in-frame clones only and misses some. The sample holds 200,000 or so clones, approximately 93% seen once. The sequencing here drew on peripheral blood, taken 28 days after the second AZD1222 dose. These receptors originate from an adult who received the AZD1222 COVID-19 vaccine.

This chain's CDR3 is CASSNGTATSPLHF. DNA of the CDR3: TGTGCCAGCAGCAACGGGACCGCAACTTCACCCCTCCACTTT. The V gene is TRBV21-1, the J gene TRBJ1-6. TRBV21-1 is annotated as a pseudogene. The CDR3 contains 14 residues.

The rearrangement links TRBV6-5 to TRBJ1-5; D gene uncertain. Trimming pared 6 bases from V and 0 bases from J, leaving 9 bases between. The germline CDR1 and CDR2 sequences are MNHEY and SVGAGI. The CDR3 loop spans 14 amino acids. The CDR3 is CASRMKYSNQPQHF. The DNA of the CDR3 is TGTGCCAGCAGAATGAAATATAGCAATCAGCCCCAGCATTTT.

This clone was observed a single time. The DNA of the CDR3 is TGCGCCAGCAGCTCCGACGGGTATAGCAATCAGCCCCAGCATTTT. It codes for CASSSDGYSNQPQHF. The chain recombines TRBV5-1 with TRBJ1-5; D gene ambiguous. This CDR3 spans 15 amino acids. Germline values: CDR1 SGHRS, CDR2 YFSETQ. V shed 3 bases and J shed 0 bases, with 10 bases lying between them.

The chain uses TRBV7-6 and TRBJ2-1; D possibly uses TRBD1 or TRBD2 (5 bases each). Germline values: CDR1 SGHVS, CDR2 FNYEAQ. V lost 2 bases to trimming and J lost 5 bases, with 13 bases between them. The CDR3 is 15 amino acids. The CDR3 region is CASSLSGHENNEQFF. Written as DNA, the CDR3 is TGTGCCAGCAGCTTAAGCGGACACGAAAACAATGAGCAGTTCTTC. Variable domain in full (rest from reference TRBV7-6 and TRBJ2-1): GAGVSQSPRYKVTKRGQDVALRCDPISGHVSLYWYRQALGQGPEFLTYFNYEAQQDKSGLPNDRFSAERPEGSISTLTIQRTEQRDSAMYRCASSLSGHENNEQFFGPGTRLTVL.

This clone was recorded once. The chain is built from TRBV3-1 (or the pseudogene TRBV3-2) and TRBJ2-3; 11 bases align to TRBD2. Looked up from germline, CDR1 is LGHDT and CDR2 is YNNKEL (reference sequence). This CDR3 contains 19 residues. The ends lost 1 base at V and 0 bases at J; junction bases unmatched: 9. The CDR3 nucleotides read TGTGCCAGCAGCCAAGGTAGCGGGGGGGCCTATTTCAGCACAGATACGCAGTATTTT. As protein: CASSQGSGGAYFSTDTQYF.

The rearrangement joins TRBV7-8 to TRBJ1-1; a weak D match, TRBD1 (5 bases). Germline loops: CDR1 SGHVS, CDR2 FQNEAQ. V was shortened by 5 bases and J by 0 bases, with 16 bases between the two germline ends. The CDR3 totals 16 residues. The DNA for the CDR3 is TGTGCCAGCAGCCTGGGGACGGTAGGAATGAACACTGAAGCTTTCTTT. Protein sequence: CASSLGTVGMNTEAFF.

This rearrangement joins TRBV4-1 to TRBJ1-2; 8 bases are shared with TRBD1. V dropped 1 base and J dropped 4; count of bases not matched to a gene: 11. The CDR3 spans 17 residues. Germline lookup yields CDR1 MGHRA and CDR2 YSYEKL. The CDR3 DNA reads TGCGCCAGCAGCCAAGCGGGAGGGGACAGGACGATCTATGGCTACACCTTC. Its protein product is CASSQAGGDRTIYGYTF.

The chain has TRBV2 and TRBJ1-4, with 9 bases aligning to TRBD1. This CDR3 comprises 14 residues. Germline V gene data show CDR1 as SNHLY and CDR2 as FYNNEI. Trimming took 4 bases from V and 6 from J; bases not matched to a gene: 3. Here the CDR3 reads CASSVDRGYEKLFF. The CDR3 region has the DNA TGTGCCAGCAGTGTGGACAGGGGATATGAAAAACTGTTTTTT.

The chain couples TRBV12-3 or TRBV12-4 to TRBJ1-2, with TRBD1 identical over 7 bases. There are 12 residues in the CDR3. With 3 bases clipped from V and 10 bases from J, the junction kept 5 bases outside the gene matches. The CDR3 sequence: CASSFSGGDYTF. In DNA, the CDR3 is TGTGCCAGCAGTTTTTCAGGGGGAGACTACACCTTC.

The chain couples TRBV6-5 to TRBJ2-3; either TRBD1 or TRBD2 may fit D (5 bases each). V was shortened by 7 bases and J by 6 bases, with 17 bases between the two germline ends. The CDR3 is 14 residues long. The V gene's germline CDR1 is MNHEY and CDR2 SVGAGI. Here the CDR3 reads CASTAPRDADTQYF. For the CDR3, the DNA is TGTGCCAGCACGGCCCCCAGGGACGCGGATACGCAGTATTTT.

About this clone: One end of the junction varies from germline; a read error may be responsible. The rearrangement links TRBV3-1 (or the pseudogene TRBV3-2) to TRBJ1-4; 7 nucleotides agree with TRBD1. The germline gives CDR1 LGHDT, CDR2 YNNKEL (reference sequence). This CDR3 spans 18 amino acids. The CDR3 reads CASSQDSGTAGPKEKLFF. DNA for the CDR3: TGTGCCAGCAGCCAAGACTCCGGGACAGCGGGTCCTAAGGAAAAACTGTTTTTT.

V gene TRBV2 combines with J gene TRBJ1-1; D is uncertain. This CDR3 has 13 residues. V was pared by 8 bases and J by 1 base, with 11 bases between. CDR1 SNHLY and CDR2 FYNNEI come from the germline V gene. For the CDR3, the DNA is TGTGCCAGCTGGTTCACGGCGAACACTGAAGCTTTCTTT. Protein sequence: CASWFTANTEAFF.

The J gene is TRBJ2-2, the V gene TRBV6-2 or TRBV6-3; possible D gene TRBD2, 6 bases. V lost 2 bases to trimming and J lost 1 base, with 8 bases between them. CDR1 and CDR2 from the germline V gene are MNHEY and SVGEGT. The CDR3 sequence is 15 residues long. The CDR3 DNA follows: TGTGCCAGCAGTTACCGGCGGGGGAACACCGGGGAGCTGTTTTTT. It is translated as CASSYRRGNTGELFF.

The V and J genes are TRBV28 and TRBJ1-1, with a tentative D call TRBD1 (6 bases). Germline lookup yields CDR1 MDHEN and CDR2 SYDVKM. V lost 6 bases to trimming and J lost 4 bases, with 12 bases between them. The CDR3 covers 13 residues. The chain's CDR3 is CASSPGQITEAFF. CDR3 DNA: TGTGCCAGCAGCCCGGGACAAATCACTGAAGCTTTCTTT.

This clone was seen once. V and J are TRBV29-1 and TRBJ1-1, with D possibly TRBD1 on 6 matching bases. The length of the CDR3 is 12 residues. Germline V gene sequence: CDR1 SQVTM, CDR2 ANQGSEA. The V and J ends lost 4 bases and 1 base respectively, with 7 bases between them. The DNA of the CDR3 is TGCAGCGTTGTGGGACAGAACACTGAAGCTTTCTTT. Translation gives CSVVGQNTEAFF.

This clone was observed a handful of times. This sequence joins TRBV5-6 and TRBJ1-1; 8 positions agree with TRBD1. V gave up 2 bases and J gave up 5 bases; unmatched junction bases: 14. The CDR3 is made up of 17 amino acids. The germline gives CDR1 SGHDT, CDR2 YYEEEE. In DNA, the CDR3 is TGTGCCAGCAGCTTTTCAACCCGACAGGGGTGGGATACTGAAGCTTTCTTT. Protein: CASSFSTRQGWDTEAFF.

The chain joins TRBV28 to TRBJ1-2; unclear D gene. V shed 5 bases and J shed 4 bases, with 11 bases lying between them. The germline V gene has CDR1 MDHEN and CDR2 SYDVKM. This CDR3 is 13 amino acids long. CDR3 in DNA: TGTGCCAGCAGTGTAGACACAACCTATGGCTACACCTTC. It translates to CASSVDTTYGYTF.

The rearrangement uses TRBV20-1 and TRBJ1-1; D unresolved. The germline gives CDR1 DFQATT, CDR2 SNEGSKA (reference sequence). The CDR3 is 13 amino acids. Trimming removed 3 bases from V and 5 bases from J, with 13 bases in between. The chain's CDR3 is CSASVNWGTEAFF. For the CDR3, the DNA is TGCAGTGCTAGTGTGAATTGGGGAACTGAAGCTTTCTTT.

The V gene is TRBV3-1 (or the pseudogene TRBV3-2), the J gene TRBJ2-7; D may be TRBD1 or TRBD2 (5 bases each). Trimming left V 4 bases short and J 2 bases short, with 15 bases between. Germline lookup yields CDR1 LGHDT and CDR2 YNNKEL (reference sequence). The CDR3 length is 15 residues. CDR3 amino acids: CASSPRVGDPYEQYF. The CDR3 DNA is TGTGCCAGCAGCCCTAGAGTGGGGGACCCCTACGAGCAGTACTTC.